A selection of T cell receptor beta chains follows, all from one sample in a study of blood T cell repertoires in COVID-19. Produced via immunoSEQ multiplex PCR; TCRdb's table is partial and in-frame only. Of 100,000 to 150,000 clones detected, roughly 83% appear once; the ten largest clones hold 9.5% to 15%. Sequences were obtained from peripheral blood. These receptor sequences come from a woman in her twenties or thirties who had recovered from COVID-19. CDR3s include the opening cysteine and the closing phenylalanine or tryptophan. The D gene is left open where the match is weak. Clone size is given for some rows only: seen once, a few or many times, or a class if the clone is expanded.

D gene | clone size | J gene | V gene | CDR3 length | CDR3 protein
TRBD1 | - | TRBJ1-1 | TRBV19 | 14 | CATTDRGLNTEAFF
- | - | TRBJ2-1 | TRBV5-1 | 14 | CASSLAVVYNEQFF
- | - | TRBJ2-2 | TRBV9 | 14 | CASQRTSNTGELFF
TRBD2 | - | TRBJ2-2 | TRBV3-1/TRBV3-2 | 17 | CASSPITSAEGTGELFF
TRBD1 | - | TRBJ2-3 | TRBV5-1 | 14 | CASSQGTGSDTQYF
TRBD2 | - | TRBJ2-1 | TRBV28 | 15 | CASSPRTSGSNEQFF
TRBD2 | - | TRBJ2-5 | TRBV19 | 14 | CASSPLAEQETQYF
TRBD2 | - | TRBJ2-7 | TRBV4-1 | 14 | CASSPYSGRDEQYF
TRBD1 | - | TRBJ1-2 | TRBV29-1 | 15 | CSVEDWDRHNYGYTF
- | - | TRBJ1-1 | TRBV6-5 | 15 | CASSPQAQFFAEAFF
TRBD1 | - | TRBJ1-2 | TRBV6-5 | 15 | CASSPFGQGSYGYTF
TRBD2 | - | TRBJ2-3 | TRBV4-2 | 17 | CASSQGVAGVKTDTQYF
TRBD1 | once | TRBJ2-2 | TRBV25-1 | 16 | CASSEYQGASTGELFF
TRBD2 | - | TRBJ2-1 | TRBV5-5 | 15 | CASSLLAGYYNEQFF
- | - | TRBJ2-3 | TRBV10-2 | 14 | CATSWGAGTDTQYF
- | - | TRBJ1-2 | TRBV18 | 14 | CASSPGAANYGYTF
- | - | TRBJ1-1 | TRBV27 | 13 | CASSSKGLTEAFF
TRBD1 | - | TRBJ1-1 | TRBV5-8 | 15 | CASSLRLTGATEAFF
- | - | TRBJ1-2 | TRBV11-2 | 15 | CASSSFRRDFYGYTF
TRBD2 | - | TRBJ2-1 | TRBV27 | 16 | CASAPYMSGGVNEQFF
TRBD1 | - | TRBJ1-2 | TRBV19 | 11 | CASGTAYGYTF
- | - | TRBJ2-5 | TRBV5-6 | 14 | CASSFRALQETQYF